The 23 T cell receptor beta chains reported below all come from one sample, sequenced in a study of beta chain features in type 1 diabetes. Every bit of the isolated RNA underwent reverse transcription, so sequencing read expressed TCRB transcripts. Using immunoSEQ multiplex PCR, the repertoire was profiled, and TCRdb retains in-frame clones only, with some absent. The table lists hundreds of thousands of clones, 25% to 35% of them singletons. The specimen sequenced was naive CD4+ T cells from blood. The source is a man younger than 35 in good health.

The chain links TRBV2 to TRBJ1-4, with no clear D. This CDR3 comprises 11 residues. Trimming took 6 bases from V and 4 from J, leaving 3 bases between them. Germline CDR1 reads SNHLY; CDR2 reads FYNNEI. As DNA, the CDR3 is TGTGCCAGCAGGCTTAATGAAAAACTGTTTTTT. It yields the protein CASRLNEKLFF.

The chain has TRBV12-5 and TRBJ2-1, with D possibly called TRBD1 or TRBD2 (5 bases each). Trimming left V 6 bases short and J 7 bases short, with 22 bases between. Germline V CDR1 and CDR2: LGHNT, FRNRAP. The CDR3 totals 16 residues. The CDR3 bases are TGTGCTAGTGGAACCCTTTCCGGGACGGCCTTGAATGAGCAGTTCTTC. Encoded protein: CASGTLSGTALNEQFF.

The V gene is TRBV19, the J gene TRBJ1-2, with D hard to call. Trimming shortened V by 3 bases and J by 6 bases, and 14 bases separated the two germline ends. CDR3 length equals 14 residues. Germline values: CDR1 LNHDA, CDR2 SQIVND (reference sequence). Here the CDR3 DNA reads TGTGCCAGTAGTATTACTGGTCCCTCCCATGGCTACACCTTC. It translates to CASSITGPSHGYTF.

This clone was observed a handful of times. The sample carries other DNA sequences with the same CDR3. J is TRBJ2-1 and V is TRBV30, with TRBD1 matching over 7 bases. Germline V gene data show CDR1 as GTSNPN and CDR2 as SVGIG (reference sequence). There are 13 residues in the CDR3. Germline trimming cut 0 bases from V and 5 bases from J; bases unmatched to any gene: 1. CDR3 in DNA: TGTGCCTGGAGTGTGGGGACAGACAATGAGCAGTTCTTC. Amino acids: CAWSVGTDNEQFF.

The chain joins TRBV30 to TRBJ2-7; D remains ambiguous. The CDR3 runs to 12 residues. CDR1 is GTSNPN and CDR2 is SVGIG in the germline V gene (reference sequence). V lost 3 bases and J 3 bases, leaving 9 bases between the germline ends. The CDR3 region has the DNA TGTGCCTGGAGGTCGGGTCTCTACGAGCAGTACTTC. Encoded protein: CAWRSGLYEQYF.

V usage is TRBV29-1 and J usage is TRBJ2-2; weak D call: TRBD1 (6 bases). The CDR3 is made up of 16 amino acids. Looked up from germline, CDR1 is SQVTM and CDR2 is ANQGSEA. V lost 5 bases, J lost 5 bases, and 21 bases lay in between. The CDR3 loop is CSVRPQGGSWTGELFF. The CDR3 DNA reads as TGCAGCGTTAGGCCACAGGGTGGTAGCTGGACCGGGGAGCTGTTTTTT.

The table lists this clone with a few counts. CDR3 protein: CASSIRGYEQYF. For the CDR3, the DNA is TGTGCCAGCAGCATACGGGGTTACGAGCAGTACTTC. The J gene is TRBJ2-7, the V gene TRBV7-9; D is possibly TRBD2 (5 bases). The germline V gene encodes CDR1 SEHNR and CDR2 FQNEAQ (reference sequence). This CDR3 spans 12 amino acids. The V end lost 5 bases, the J end lost 4 bases, and 9 bases lay between the germline ends.

V gene TRBV11-2 combines with J gene TRBJ2-7; no definite D call. The CDR3 contains 13 residues. Germline-derived CDR1 and CDR2 are SGHAT and FQNNGV. V gave up 1 base and J gave up 6 bases, with 10 bases separating them. DNA of the CDR3: TGTGCCAGCAGCTTAGTGAAGGGTCCCGAGCAGTACTTC. Translating it yields CASSLVKGPEQYF.

V gene TRBV15 combines with J gene TRBJ2-7, with 7 bases that match TRBD2. The germline CDR1 and CDR2 sequences are LNHNV and YYDKDF (reference sequence). After removal of 2 bases from V and 1 base from J, the junction contained 14 bases not matched to a gene. The CDR3 runs to 18 residues. The CDR3 loop reads CATSRPTFGTIVSYEQYF. In DNA, the CDR3 is TGTGCCACCAGCAGACCTACCTTCGGGACTATAGTATCCTACGAGCAGTACTTC.

This clone was seen a few times. The V and J genes are TRBV6-6 and TRBJ2-5; TRBD2 matches at 7 bases. The V and J ends lost 2 bases and 7 bases, in that order; junction bases with no gene match: 4. Germline V gives CDR1 MNHNY, CDR2 SVGAGI (reference sequence). CDR3 size: 13 residues. The CDR3 reads CASSYAGDGTQYF. CDR3 coding DNA: TGTGCCAGCAGTTACGCGGGAGATGGGACCCAGTACTTC.

This rearrangement joins TRBV6-1 to TRBJ1-2, with no clear D. The germline gives CDR1 MNHNS, CDR2 SASEGT. V was cut by 8 bases and J by 4 bases, with 17 bases left in between. The CDR3 loop spans 14 amino acids. The CDR3 here is CASCLDGESYGYTF. CDR3 nucleotides: TGTGCCAGCTGCCTAGATGGGGAGAGCTATGGCTACACCTTC.

CDR3 in amino acids: CASSRGTTSYNEQFF. As DNA, the CDR3 is TGCGCCAGCAGTCGCGGGACTACCTCCTACAATGAGCAGTTCTTC. The genes are TRBV5-1 and TRBJ2-1; 7 bases fit TRBD2. This CDR3 is 15 amino acids long. Germline V gives CDR1 SGHRS, CDR2 YFSETQ. V shed 5 bases, J shed 0 bases, and the junction held 5 bases outside the gene matches. Together with reference TRBV5-1 and TRBJ2-1, the CDR3 gives the full variable domain: KAGVTQTPRYLIKTRGQQVTLSCSPISGHRSVSWYQQTPGQGLQFLFEYFSETQRNKGNFPGRFSGRQFSNSRSEMNVSTLELGDSALYLCASSRGTTSYNEQFFGPGTRLTVL.

The chain is built from TRBV7-9 and TRBJ2-3; 7 bases line up with TRBD2. In germline, CDR1 is SEHNR, CDR2 FQNEAQ (reference sequence). CDR3 size: 14 residues. V was pared by 3 bases and J by 4 bases, with 4 bases of the junction left unmatched. CDR3 sequence reads: CASSLTAGADTQYF. CDR3 nucleotides: TGTGCCAGCAGCTTGACGGCGGGAGCAGATACGCAGTATTTT. The complete variable domain, with remaining parts taken from reference TRBV7-9 and TRBJ2-3, reads DTGVSQNPRHKITKRGQNVTFRCDPISEHNRLYWYRQTLGQGPEFLTYFQNEAQLEKSRLLSDRFSAERPKGSFSTLEIQRTEQGDSAMYLCASSLTAGADTQYFGPGTRLTVL.

J is TRBJ2-3 and V is TRBV5-1; 7 nucleotides match TRBD1. Germline V gives CDR1 SGHRS, CDR2 YFSETQ. This CDR3 comprises 15 residues. After removal of 0 bases from V and 7 bases from J, the junction contained 8 bases not matched to a gene. The CDR3 sequence: CASSLEGTVPNTQYF. The DNA of the CDR3 is TGCGCCAGCAGCTTGGAAGGGACAGTACCAAATACGCAGTATTTT.

The chain links TRBV7-6 to TRBJ1-5; D uncertain. Trimming took 0 bases from V and 7 from J, leaving 13 bases between them. This CDR3 has 15 residues. Germline CDR1 and CDR2: SGHVS and FNYEAQ. The CDR3 bases are TGTGCCAGCAGCTTAGCTGGAGGGTTAGGGCAGCCCCAGCATTTT. This gives the protein CASSLAGGLGQPQHF. The variable domain in full, with the rest retrieved from reference TRBV7-6 and TRBJ1-5, is GAGVSQSPRYKVTKRGQDVALRCDPISGHVSLYWYRQALGQGPEFLTYFNYEAQQDKSGLPNDRFSAERPEGSISTLTIQRTEQRDSAMYRCASSLAGGLGQPQHFGDGTRLSIL.

The J gene is TRBJ1-1, the V gene TRBV7-9; D gene unclear. The V and J ends lost 6 bases and 1 base respectively, with 21 bases between them. The CDR3 extends over 17 amino acids. CDR1 is SEHNR, CDR2 FQNEAQ, per germline (reference sequence). CDR3 region: CASSPPLIRPKNTEAFF. The CDR3 region has the DNA TGTGCCAGCAGTCCCCCGCTTATTCGCCCTAAGAACACTGAAGCTTTCTTT.

Concerning this clone: Distinct nucleotide sequences in the sample also encode this CDR3. This chain joins TRBV18 and TRBJ2-7; TRBD2 agrees at 7 bases. This CDR3 contains 13 residues. Per germline, CDR1 KGHSH and CDR2 LQKENI. Trimming removed 0 bases from V and 4 bases from J; junction bases left unmatched: 0. In DNA, the CDR3 is TGTGCCAGCTCACCACCCGGGGGGTACGAGCAGTACTTC. Encoded protein: CASSPPGGYEQYF.

In this sample, this clone turned up a few times. The V gene is TRBV18, the J gene TRBJ1-2; 9 bases match TRBD1. The V gene end was trimmed by 5 bases and the J gene end by 6 bases; junction bases not matched to a gene: 4. The CDR3 consists of 13 residues. Germline CDR1 reads KGHSH; CDR2 reads LQKENI. The CDR3 protein is CASSARTGDGYTF. In nucleotides, the CDR3 is TGTGCCAGCTCAGCTCGGACAGGGGATGGCTACACCTTC.

The V call is TRBV6-1, the J call TRBJ1-5, with D hard to call. The germline V gene encodes CDR1 MNHNS and CDR2 SASEGT. The germline V and J ends were trimmed by 6 bases and 6 bases, with 6 bases remaining between them. The CDR3 runs to 11 residues. The CDR3 here is CASSTVQPQHF. CDR3 nucleotide sequence: TGTGCCAGCAGCACAGTTCAGCCCCAGCATTTT.

The chain links TRBV18 to TRBJ1-1, with TRBD1 identical over 11 bases. The CDR3 runs to 15 residues. The germline CDR1 and CDR2 sequences are KGHSH and LQKENI. J gave up 7 bases and V 6 bases, and 10 bases lay outside the gene matches. In nucleotides, the CDR3 is TGTGCCAGCTCCCCCGGGACAGGGGGAGACCTTGAAGCTTTCTTT. Its protein is CASSPGTGGDLEAFF.

This clone has only a few counts. The chain couples TRBV7-9 to TRBJ1-1; D may be TRBD1 (5 bases). Trimming pared 6 bases from V and 4 bases from J, leaving 12 bases between. Looked up from germline, CDR1 is SEHNR and CDR2 is FQNEAQ (reference sequence). The CDR3 runs 13 residues. For the CDR3, the DNA is TGTGCCAGCAGTTTTCAGGGTGGCACTGAAGCTTTCTTT. Protein product: CASSFQGGTEAFF.

The CDR3 protein is CASSRPSGGRETQYF. The CDR3, as DNA: TGTGCCAGCAGTCGACCATCAGGGGGACGAGAGACCCAGTACTTC. The chain recombines TRBV7-9 with TRBJ2-5; TRBD1 matches at 7 bases. With 6 bases clipped from V and 4 bases from J, the junction kept 11 bases outside the gene matches. This CDR3 contains 15 residues. The V gene's germline CDR1 is SEHNR and CDR2 FQNEAQ (reference sequence).

This clone occurred a few times. The chain is built from TRBV7-9 and TRBJ1-4; D unclear. Trimming shortened V by 3 bases and J by 8 bases, and 19 bases separated the two germline ends. The V gene's germline CDR1 is SEHNR and CDR2 FQNEAQ (reference sequence). This CDR3 contains 16 residues. The CDR3 nucleotides read TGTGCCAGCAGCTTCGTACAGCCGAGGCGTGACGAAAAACTGTTTTTT. Encoded protein: CASSFVQPRRDEKLFF.